This entry describes one TCR beta chain. Using its own MiXCR run on the 5' RACE reads, TCRdb lists one record per CDR3 protein. Counted here are tens of thousands of distinct CDR3 sequences, around a fifth occurring once; the ten biggest clones make up roughly 4%. The sorted Tregs were CD4+CD25+CD127-/low cells. Trimming left V 2 bases short and J 9 bases short, with 8 bases between. Germline V lookup: CDR1 GTSNPN, CDR2 SVGIG (reference sequence). The CDR3 extends over 11 amino acids. The chain is built from TRBV30 and TRBJ2-1; D is uncertain. The source is a female donor with breast cancer. Material: Tregs sorted from a lymph node. For the CDR3, the DNA is TGTGCCTGGAGTAGTAATGGTGAGCAGTTCTTC. It yields the protein CAWSSNGEQFF.